The clone carrying this TCR beta chain showed up just a few times. TCR beta CDR3 regions were amplified from RNA transcripts. TCR CDR3 underwent first-round RT-PCR with the HTBI primer set. TCRdb redid the calling of the multiplex PCR reads with MiXCR, one entry per CDR3 protein. The table lists under 250,000 distinct CDR3 sequences, more than 15% of them singletons. The sample comes from a study of T cells in Graves' hyperthyroidism and ophthalmopathy. Trimming stripped 6 bases from V and 15 bases from J, with 18 bases between. The CDR3 spans 12 residues. Germline CDR1 WSHSY, CDR2 SAAADI. It was considered stable Graves' hyperthyroidism when ophthalmopathy did not progress within 18 months.

Sequenced input: blood. The TCR was taken from a man aged 50-59 years with Graves' hyperthyroidism. The chain couples TRBV10-2 to TRBJ2-1; a weak D match, TRBD1 (6 bases). In DNA, the CDR3 is TGCGCCAGCAGCGATCAGGGGCCCCCGCGGTTCTTC. This gives the protein CASSDQGPPRFF.